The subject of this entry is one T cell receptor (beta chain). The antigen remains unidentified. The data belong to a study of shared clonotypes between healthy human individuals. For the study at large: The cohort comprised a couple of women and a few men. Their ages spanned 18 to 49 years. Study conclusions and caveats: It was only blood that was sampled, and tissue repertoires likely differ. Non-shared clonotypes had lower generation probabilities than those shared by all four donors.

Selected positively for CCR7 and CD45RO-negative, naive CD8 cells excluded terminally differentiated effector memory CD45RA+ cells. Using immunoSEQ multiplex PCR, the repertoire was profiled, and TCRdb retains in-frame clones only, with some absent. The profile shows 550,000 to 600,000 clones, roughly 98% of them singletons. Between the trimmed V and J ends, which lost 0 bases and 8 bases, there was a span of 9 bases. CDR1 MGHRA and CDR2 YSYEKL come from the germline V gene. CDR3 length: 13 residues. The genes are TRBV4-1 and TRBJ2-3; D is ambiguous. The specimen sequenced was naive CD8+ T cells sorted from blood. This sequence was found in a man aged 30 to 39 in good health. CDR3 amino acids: CASSQDRSRTQYF. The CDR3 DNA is TGCGCCAGCAGCCAAGATCGCAGCCGTACGCAGTATTTT.